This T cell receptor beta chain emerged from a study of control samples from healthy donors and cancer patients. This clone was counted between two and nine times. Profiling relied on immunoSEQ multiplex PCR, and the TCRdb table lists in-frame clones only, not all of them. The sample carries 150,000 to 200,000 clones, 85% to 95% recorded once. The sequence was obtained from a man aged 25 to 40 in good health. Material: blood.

This chain's CDR3 is CASSYSRTGGLRELFF. The CDR3 DNA reads as TGTGCCAGCAGTTACTCACGGACAGGGGGCCTCCGGGAGCTGTTTTTT. The chain carries TRBV6-5 and TRBJ2-2, with TRBD1 identical over 11 bases. CDR3 length: 16 residues. Germline values: CDR1 MNHEY, CDR2 SVGAGI. The trim removed 0 bases at V and 9 bases at J, leaving 6 bases unmatched.